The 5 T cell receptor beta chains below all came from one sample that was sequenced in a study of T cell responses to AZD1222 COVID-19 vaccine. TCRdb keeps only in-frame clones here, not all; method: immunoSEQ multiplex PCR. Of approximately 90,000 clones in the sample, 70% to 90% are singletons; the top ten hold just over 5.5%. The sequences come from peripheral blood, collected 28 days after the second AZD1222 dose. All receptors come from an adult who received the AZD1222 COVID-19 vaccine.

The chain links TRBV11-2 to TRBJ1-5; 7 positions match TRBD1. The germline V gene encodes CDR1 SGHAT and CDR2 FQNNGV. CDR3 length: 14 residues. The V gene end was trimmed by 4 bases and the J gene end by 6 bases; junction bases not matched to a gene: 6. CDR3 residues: CASSSHRGGQPQHF. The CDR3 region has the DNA TGTGCCAGCAGCTCCCACAGGGGCGGTCAGCCCCAGCATTTT.

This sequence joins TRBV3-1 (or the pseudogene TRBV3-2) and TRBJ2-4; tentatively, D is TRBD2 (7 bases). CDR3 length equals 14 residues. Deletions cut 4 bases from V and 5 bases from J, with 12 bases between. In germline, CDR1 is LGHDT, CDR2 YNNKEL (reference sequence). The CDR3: CASSRGGLENIQYF. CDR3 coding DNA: TGTGCCAGCAGCCGGGGGGGGCTGGAAAACATTCAGTACTTC.

The CDR3 sequence is CASSNGQVIDYGYTF. CDR3 nucleotide sequence: TGCGCCAGCAGCAATGGACAGGTTATAGACTATGGCTACACCTTC. The chain carries TRBV5-1 and TRBJ1-2, with 7 nucleotides matching TRBD1. V lost 4 bases and J lost 3; bases outside the gene matches: 9. CDR1 SGHRS and CDR2 YFSETQ come from the germline V gene. The CDR3 sequence is 15 residues long.

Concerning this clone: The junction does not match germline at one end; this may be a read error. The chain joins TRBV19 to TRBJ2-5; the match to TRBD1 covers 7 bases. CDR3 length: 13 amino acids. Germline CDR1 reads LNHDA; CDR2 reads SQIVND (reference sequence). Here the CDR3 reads CASSITPGTAEDF. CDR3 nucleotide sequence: TGTGCCAGTAGTATAACACCCGGGACAGCGGAGGACTTC.

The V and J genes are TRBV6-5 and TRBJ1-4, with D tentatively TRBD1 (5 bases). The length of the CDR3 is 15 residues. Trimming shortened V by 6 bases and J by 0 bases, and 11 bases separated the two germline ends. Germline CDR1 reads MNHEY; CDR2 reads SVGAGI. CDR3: CASSLGGATNEKLFF. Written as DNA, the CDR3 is TGTGCCAGCAGCCTTGGGGGGGCAACTAATGAAAAACTGTTTTTT.